These 6 T cell receptor beta chains share one sample of origin, sequenced in a study of persistence of HIV-infected CD4 T cells. The immunoSEQ assay was version 4, run in survey mode. Assay used: immunoSEQ multiplex PCR; TCRdb lists only in-frame clones, some missing. The table lists 25,000 to 35,000 clones, roughly four fifths of them singletons. Cells were stimulated with CMV-infected fibroblast lysates at approximately 10 ug/mL. CD40L/CD69 double-negative CD45RO-high memory CD4+ T cells were collected. Antigens for these TCRs are unknown. The sample in question was CD4+ T cells sorted from PBMCs after approximately 19-hour stimulation, obtained from a patient who received antiretroviral therapy. The receptors stem from an adult man with HIV who was CMV-seropositive.

The V gene is TRBV4-2, the J gene TRBJ2-7; no clear D gene. Germline CDR1 is LGHNA and CDR2 is YNFKEQ. Trimming stripped 3 bases from V and 4 bases from J, with 7 bases between. The CDR3 totals 12 residues. CDR3 loop: CASSQGRYEQYF. The CDR3 DNA reads as TGTGCCAGCAGCCAGGGTAGGTACGAGCAGTACTTC.

The sample holds a few counts of this clone. The rearrangement joins TRBV7-8 to TRBJ1-5; a possible D gene is TRBD1 (5 bases). Per the germline V gene, CDR1 is SGHVS and CDR2 is FQNEAQ. V was clipped by 0 bases and J by 3 bases, with 6 bases between them. This CDR3 comprises 14 residues. The CDR3 region has the DNA TGTGCCAGCAGCTTAGCAGGGACCAATCAGCCCCAGCATTTT. Translation: CASSLAGTNQPQHF.

The chain recombines TRBV19 with TRBJ1-5, with D perhaps matching TRBD1 (6 bases). Trimming removed 2 bases at V and 9 bases at J, with 14 bases between. Germline V gene lookup returns CDR1 LNHDA and CDR2 SQIVND (reference sequence). CDR3 size: 14 residues. For the CDR3, the DNA is TGTGCCAGTAGTATACCCCTAGGGGGAGGGCCCCAGCATTTT. Amino acids: CASSIPLGGGPQHF.

The chain carries TRBV15 and TRBJ2-7, with D tentatively TRBD2 (5 bases). This CDR3 spans 15 amino acids. Looked up from germline, CDR1 is LNHNV and CDR2 is YYDKDF (reference sequence). V lost 4 bases, J lost 1 base, and 14 bases lay in between. CDR3 in amino acids: CATSISTSGSYEQYF. CDR3 DNA sequence: TGTGCCACCAGCATCTCTACAAGCGGTTCCTACGAGCAGTACTTC. Drawing the rest from reference TRBV15 and TRBJ2-7, the complete variable domain is DAMVIQNPRYQVTQFGKPVTLSCSQTLNHNVMYWYQQKSSQAPKLLFHYYDKDFNNEADTPDNFQSRRPNTSFCFLDIRSPGLGDTAMYLCATSISTSGSYEQYFGPGTRLTVT.

This clone was seen only a few times. The chain carries TRBV3-1 (or the pseudogene TRBV3-2) and TRBJ2-7, with D possibly TRBD2 on 5 matching bases. From germline, CDR1 is LGHDT and CDR2 YNNKEL (reference sequence). V was cut by 0 bases and J by 6 bases, with 12 bases left in between. CDR3 size: 14 residues. This CDR3 is CASSQDQASSEQYF. The CDR3 DNA sequence: TGTGCCAGCAGCCAAGATCAGGCTAGCAGCGAGCAGTACTTC.

The V call is TRBV12-3 or TRBV12-4, the J call TRBJ2-1; D uncertain. Trimming pared 3 bases from V and 8 bases from J, leaving 5 bases between. The CDR3 is 11 residues long. DNA of the CDR3: TGTGCCAGCAGTTTCTGGGATGAGCAGTTCTTC. Protein product: CASSFWDEQFF.